A single sample is the source of the 28 T cell receptor beta chains below, sequenced in a study of blood T cell repertoires in COVID-19. Assay used: immunoSEQ multiplex PCR; TCRdb lists only in-frame clones, some missing. The sample carries about 210,000 clones, about 85% recorded once. Sequencing was done on a sample of peripheral blood. These receptors all stem from a man in his forties or fifties with acute or convalescent COVID-19.

Remarks on this clone: Mismatch with germline at one junction end may stem from a read error. J is TRBJ2-3 and V is TRBV10-1; tentative D call: TRBD1 (5 bases). Germline values: CDR1 WNHNN, CDR2 SYGVQD (reference sequence). CDR3 length: 12 amino acids. The CDR3 region has the DNA TGCGCCAGCAGTGAGTCGGGGCTAATCAGCCGTTTT. Translated, it gives CASSESGLISRF.

This chain connects TRBV28 to TRBJ2-1; 13 bases fit TRBD2. Germline CDR1 reads MDHEN; CDR2 reads SYDVKM. The ends lost 4 bases at V and 12 bases at J; junction bases unmatched: 9. The CDR3 has 15 residues. CDR3 region: CASSWGLAGQFGQFF. In DNA form, the CDR3 reads TGTGCCAGCAGTTGGGGACTAGCGGGGCAGTTCGGGCAGTTCTTC.

This clone was observed a handful of times. The gene calls are TRBV2 and TRBJ2-3; 8 nucleotides align to TRBD2. Germline assignment: CDR1 SNHLY and CDR2 FYNNEI. This CDR3 region has 16 residues. Trimming took 3 bases from V and 0 from J; bases not matched to a gene: 5. CDR3 sequence reads: CASSEGLAGSTDTQYF. The CDR3 DNA follows: TGTGCCAGCAGTGAGGGTTTAGCGGGGAGCACAGATACGCAGTATTTT.

The V gene is TRBV28, the J gene TRBJ2-1; 9 nucleotides align to TRBD1. The CDR3 is 15 amino acids. The germline gives CDR1 MDHEN, CDR2 SYDVKM. V dropped 6 bases and J dropped 8; count of bases not matched to a gene: 11. The CDR3 DNA sequence: TGTGCCAGCAGGCTTCCGGGACAGGGTAGAGATGAGCAGTTCTTC. It translates to CASRLPGQGRDEQFF.

CDR3 amino acids: CASAGTRHTQYF. The CDR3 DNA is TGTGCCAGCGCAGGGACTCGACATACGCAGTATTTT. V gene TRBV2 combines with J gene TRBJ2-3; D is possibly TRBD2 (6 bases). The germline gives CDR1 SNHLY, CDR2 FYNNEI. There are 12 residues in the CDR3. Trimming stripped 8 bases from V and 7 bases from J, with 13 bases between. Together with reference TRBV2 and TRBJ2-3, the CDR3 gives the full variable domain: EPEVTQTPSHQVTQMGQEVILRCVPISNHLYFYWYRQILGQKVEFLVSFYNNEISEKSEIFDDQFSVERPDGSNFTLKIRSTKLEDSAMYFCASAGTRHTQYFGPGTRLTVL.

The genes are TRBV29-1 and TRBJ2-7; possibly TRBD1 for D (6 bases). The germline CDR1 and CDR2 sequences are SQVTM and ANQGSEA. The CDR3 is 12 amino acids. Trimming took off 6 bases at V and 7 bases at J, with 16 bases between the two ends. CDR3 sequence (DNA): TGCAGCGTCAATAACAGGGTCGGGGAGCAGTACTTC. It specifies CSVNNRVGEQYF.

This rearrangement joins TRBV2 to TRBJ2-5; 7 bases fit TRBD1. The length of the CDR3 is 13 residues. Trimming took 6 bases from V and 2 from J; bases not matched to a gene: 3. Looked up from germline, CDR1 is SNHLY and CDR2 is FYNNEI. CDR3 in amino acids: CASRTGVQETQYF. The CDR3 DNA reads TGTGCCAGCAGAACAGGGGTTCAAGAGACCCAGTACTTC. Full variable domain (outside the CDR3, taken from reference TRBV2 and TRBJ2-5): EPEVTQTPSHQVTQMGQEVILRCVPISNHLYFYWYRQILGQKVEFLVSFYNNEISEKSEIFDDQFSVERPDGSNFTLKIRSTKLEDSAMYFCASRTGVQETQYFGPGTRLLVL.

The rearrangement links TRBV12-3 or TRBV12-4 to TRBJ2-3; D is perhaps TRBD2 (5 bases). This CDR3 is 12 amino acids long. V was cut by 7 bases and J by 4 bases, with 9 bases left in between. The CDR3 loop reads CASKPSSDTQYF. For the CDR3, the DNA is TGTGCCAGCAAACCTAGCTCAGATACGCAGTATTTT.

V gene TRBV29-1 combines with J gene TRBJ2-7, with 11 bases identical to TRBD2. The length of the CDR3 is 16 residues. V was clipped by 7 bases and J by 1 base; unmatched bases: 12. The germline V gene has CDR1 SQVTM and CDR2 ANQGSEA. CDR3 DNA sequence: TGCAGCGCCGGACCTCTAGCGGGAGGACCATCCTACGAGCAGTACTTC. It encodes CSAGPLAGGPSYEQYF.

The chain combines TRBV27 with TRBJ2-3; 13 bases are shared with TRBD2. The CDR3 has 17 amino acids. Germline CDR1 and CDR2: MNHEY and SMNVEV (reference sequence). The V gene end was trimmed by 4 bases and the J gene end by 5 bases; junction bases not matched to a gene: 9. This chain's CDR3 is CASSYAGTSGAQDTQYF. In DNA form, the CDR3 reads TGTGCCAGCAGTTACGCAGGGACTAGCGGGGCTCAAGATACGCAGTATTTT.

J is TRBJ1-1 and V is TRBV19; 8 bases match TRBD1. Germline CDR1 and CDR2: LNHDA and SQIVND (reference sequence). The CDR3 totals 15 residues. V was pared by 5 bases and J by 4 bases, with 9 bases of the junction left unmatched. CDR3 protein: CASSREQGGFTEAFF. The DNA for the CDR3 is TGTGCCAGTAGTCGCGAACAGGGGGGTTTCACTGAAGCTTTCTTT.

The chain combines TRBV20-1 with TRBJ1-4; D not resolved. V lost 3 bases to trimming and J lost 2 bases, with 13 bases between them. Germline V gene sequence: CDR1 DFQATT, CDR2 SNEGSKA (reference sequence). The CDR3 totals 15 residues. The CDR3 reads CSASGRSSTNEKLFF. The CDR3 coding sequence is TGCAGTGCTAGTGGAAGAAGTAGTACTAATGAAAAACTGTTTTTT.

This chain connects TRBV2 to TRBJ2-7, with TRBD1 matching over 10 bases. Trimming removed 4 bases from V and 2 bases from J; junction bases left unmatched: 2. This CDR3 has 14 amino acids. CDR1 SNHLY and CDR2 FYNNEI come from the germline V gene. CDR3 region: CASSGTGGTYEQYF. The DNA for the CDR3 is TGTGCCAGCAGTGGGACAGGGGGAACCTACGAGCAGTACTTC.

This chain links TRBV5-4 with TRBJ2-7, with 11 bases matching TRBD2. This CDR3 comprises 15 residues. With V trimmed by 3 bases and J by 7 bases, 9 bases remained unmatched. Germline loops: CDR1 SGHNT, CDR2 YYREEE (reference sequence). The CDR3 reads CASSSVHSGGGEQYF. CDR3 nucleotide sequence: TGTGCCAGCAGCTCCGTCCATAGCGGGGGGGGAGAGCAGTACTTC.

This chain connects TRBV6-2 or TRBV6-3 to TRBJ2-1; 7 positions agree with TRBD2. J gave up 6 bases and V 1 base, and 6 bases lay outside the gene matches. Germline V CDR1 and CDR2: MNHEY, SVGEGT. This CDR3 comprises 15 residues. DNA of the CDR3: TGTGCCAGCAGTTACTTGCAGCGGGGCGGCAATGAGCAGTTCTTC. Encoded protein: CASSYLQRGGNEQFF.

The genes are TRBV18 and TRBJ1-2; 7 bases line up with TRBD1. V shed 3 bases and J 4 bases; nucleotides not matched to a gene: 5. Germline assignment: CDR1 KGHSH and CDR2 LQKENI. The CDR3 is 14 residues long. CDR3 sequence: CASSPDRTTYGYTF. For the CDR3, the DNA is TGTGCCAGCTCACCGGACAGGACGACCTATGGCTACACCTTC.

This clone was observed a few times. This chain uses TRBV28 with TRBJ2-2; D remains unclear. Germline assignment: CDR1 MDHEN and CDR2 SYDVKM. This CDR3 has 14 residues. V was shortened by 5 bases and J by 4 bases, with 11 bases between the two germline ends. CDR3 protein: CASSPHQVTGELFF. The DNA of the CDR3 is TGTGCCAGCAGTCCCCACCAGGTCACCGGGGAGCTGTTTTTT.

This chain uses TRBV5-1 with TRBJ1-5; D remains unclear. Trimming shortened V by 3 bases and J by 3 bases, and 10 bases separated the two germline ends. CDR1 is SGHRS and CDR2 is YFSETQ in the germline V gene. The CDR3 length is 14 residues. In nucleotides, the CDR3 is TGCGCCAGCAGCTCGGGAGGGCCCAATCAGCCCCAGCATTTT. This sequence encodes CASSSGGPNQPQHF.

This chain uses TRBV18 with TRBJ2-3; D may be TRBD1 (6 bases). In germline, CDR1 is KGHSH, CDR2 LQKENI. Trimming took 3 bases from V and 11 from J, leaving 21 bases between them. The CDR3 is 15 residues long. This chain's CDR3 is CASSPLTGPGSEQYF. Written as DNA, the CDR3 is TGTGCCAGCTCACCTCTTACAGGGCCCGGATCCGAGCAGTATTTT.

The chain is built from TRBV29-1 and TRBJ2-7; 9 bases fit TRBD2. CDR1 and CDR2 (germline): SQVTM, ANQGSEA. This CDR3 contains 17 residues. Trimming took 1 base from V and 5 from J; bases not matched to a gene: 15. The CDR3 loop is CSVEGTVGRLAVHEQYF. Written as DNA, the CDR3 is TGCAGCGTTGAAGGGACGGTGGGGAGACTAGCGGTACACGAGCAGTACTTC.

J is TRBJ2-3 and V is TRBV7-2; a possible D gene is TRBD2 (5 bases). V was clipped by 4 bases and J by 3 bases, with 20 bases between them. This CDR3 contains 17 residues. Germline loops: CDR1 SGHTA, CDR2 FQGNSA. The CDR3 region has the DNA TGTGCCAGCAGCTCCACCGGGGTAGCGTCGCGGACAGATACGCAGTATTTT. Protein: CASSSTGVASRTDTQYF.

The rearrangement links TRBV29-1 to TRBJ2-5, with 8 bases matching TRBD2. CDR3 size: 13 residues. Trimming at V came to 8 bases and at J to 7 bases, leaving 12 bases not matched to a gene. Germline CDR1 reads SQVTM; CDR2 reads ANQGSEA. The CDR3 DNA sequence: TGCAGCATGGGACTAGAGGACCTAGGGACCCAGTACTTC. Translating it yields CSMGLEDLGTQYF.

V usage is TRBV6-5 and J usage is TRBJ1-1; 9 bases map to TRBD1. Unmatched junction bases numbered 6, after V lost 6 bases and J lost 1 base. The germline CDR1 and CDR2 sequences are MNHEY and SVGAGI. The CDR3 is made up of 15 amino acids. This CDR3 reads CASRGQGGWNTEAFF. As DNA, the CDR3 is TGTGCCAGCAGGGGACAGGGAGGTTGGAACACTGAAGCTTTCTTT.

The chain employs TRBV5-4 and TRBJ2-7; D might be TRBD2 (6 bases). The CDR3 is made up of 14 amino acids. V lost 2 bases and J lost 0, with 9 bases in between. Germline CDR1 is SGHNT and CDR2 is YYREEE (reference sequence). For the CDR3, the DNA is TGTGCCAGCAGCTTCGCGGGGCGCTCCTACGAGCAGTACTTC. Its protein is CASSFAGRSYEQYF.

This rearrangement joins TRBV10-1 to TRBJ2-5, with 9 bases that match TRBD2. J was trimmed by 1 base and V by 4 bases; bases with no gene match: 4. In germline, CDR1 is WNHNN, CDR2 SYGVQD (reference sequence). The CDR3 runs to 15 residues. As DNA, the CDR3 is TGCGCCAGCAGTGGAATAGCGGGGGCCCAAGAGACCCAGTACTTC. This sequence encodes CASSGIAGAQETQYF.

V is TRBV4-1 and J is TRBJ2-1; possibly TRBD2 for D (6 bases). The germline V gene encodes CDR1 MGHRA and CDR2 YSYEKL. Trimming stripped 10 bases from V and 5 bases from J, with 12 bases between. CDR3 length: 12 residues. CDR3 region: CATGGVNNEQFF. CDR3 DNA: TGCGCCACCGGAGGGGTCAACAATGAGCAGTTCTTC.

The V call is TRBV18, the J call TRBJ2-7, with TRBD1 identical over 9 bases. With V trimmed by 0 bases and J by 4 bases, 7 bases remained unmatched. This CDR3 has 16 amino acids. Looked up from germline, CDR1 is KGHSH and CDR2 is LQKENI. CDR3 bases: TGTGCCAGCTCACCACCCAAGACCGGGACAGGGTACGAGCAGTACTTC. Its protein product is CASSPPKTGTGYEQYF.

This clone has a handful of counts. The chain couples TRBV9 to TRBJ2-5; TRBD1 might be the D (6 bases). The CDR3 spans 15 residues. V lost 2 bases and J 5 bases, leaving 16 bases between the germline ends. Per germline, CDR1 SGDLS and CDR2 YYNGEE. As DNA, the CDR3 is TGTGCCAGCAGCGTCTCAATACAGGGAAAGGAGACCCAGTACTTC. Protein sequence: CASSVSIQGKETQYF.